This T cell receptor beta chain was sequenced during a study of human T cells and chemical hapten exposure. Whole-study results and caveats: Because they had alopecia, donors may respond immunologically unlike healthy people.

Time point here: pre-sensitization, week 0. This sample's treatment: therapeutic diphenylcyclopropenone sensitization with weekly scalp DPC. Blood collection happened ahead of applying each patch test. About this clonotype itself: Its antigen is unidentified.

TCRdb itself ran the RACE reads through MiXCR, one entry per CDR3 protein. Of fewer than 300,000 distinct CDR3 sequences in the sample, around 9.3% were seen once. This receptor was obtained from a woman aged 40 to 50 with alopecia areata. Some clones in this sample may be carry-over from other donors' samples. The sequences come from whole blood, collected in connection with sensitization to the hapten diphenylcyclopropenone (DPC).

This chain's CDR3 is CASSFQASGKVQFF. The CDR3 bases are TGTGCCAGCAGTTTTCAAGCTAGCGGGAAGGTGCAGTTCTTC. The gene calls are TRBV6-2 or TRBV6-3 and TRBJ2-1; 9 bases match TRBD2. The CDR3 runs to 14 residues. The V gene's germline CDR1 is MNHEY and CDR2 SVGEGT. V was pared by 4 bases and J by 12 bases, with 10 bases of the junction left unmatched.